The clone carrying this T cell receptor beta chain appeared many times. Its target is unknown. V was shortened by 6 bases and J by 1 base, with 15 bases between the two germline ends. The CDR3 is made up of 15 amino acids. The germline V gene has CDR1 ENHRY and CDR2 SYGVKD. These data are taken from a study of identical twins' blood T cells. Overall study findings and caveats: Twins reportedly had markedly more similar V usage than unrelated donors, even among out-of-frame TCRbeta clonotypes.

TCR cDNA libraries were made from RNA using a previously described, modified protocol. TCRdb ran MiXCR on the 5' RACE reads and lists one entry per CDR3 protein. This table holds fewer than 450,000 distinct CDR3 sequences, roughly 31% found once. The source of this sequence is a woman aged 18 to 55 in good health. The sequencing input was PBMCs. The chain uses TRBV10-3 and TRBJ1-1, with a tentative D call TRBD1 (5 bases). CDR3 nucleotides: TGTGCCATCAGCCAAGCAGGGAGGACGAACACTGAAGCTTTCTTT. Amino acids: CAISQAGRTNTEAFF.